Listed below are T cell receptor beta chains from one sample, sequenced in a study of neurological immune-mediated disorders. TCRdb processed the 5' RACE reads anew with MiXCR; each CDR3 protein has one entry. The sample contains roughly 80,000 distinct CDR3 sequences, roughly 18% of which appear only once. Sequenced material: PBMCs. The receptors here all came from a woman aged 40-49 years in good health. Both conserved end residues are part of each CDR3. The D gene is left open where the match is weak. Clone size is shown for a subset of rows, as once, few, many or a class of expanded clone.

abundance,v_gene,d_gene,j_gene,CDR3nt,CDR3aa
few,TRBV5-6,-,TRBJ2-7,TGTGCCAGCAGTCCCAGACTCCCTCTGAAATACTACGAGCAGTACTTC,CASSPRLPLKYYEQYF
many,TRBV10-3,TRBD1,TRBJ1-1,TGTGCCATCAGTGAGTCCTACAGGGGGGACACTGAAGCTTTCTTT,CAISESYRGDTEAFF
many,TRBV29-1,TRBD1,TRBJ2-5,TGCAGCGTTTGCCTTACAGGGGGCTTAGGAGGGGAGACCCAGTACTTC,CSVCLTGGLGGETQYF
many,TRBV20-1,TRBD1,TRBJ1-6,TGCAGTGCGAATACAGGGGAGAATTCACCCCTCCACTTT,CSANTGENSPLHF
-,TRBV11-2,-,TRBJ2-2,TGTGCCAGCAGCTTAGAGGCCTTTGGCACCGGGGAGCTGTTTTTT,CASSLEAFGTGELFF
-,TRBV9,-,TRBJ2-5,TGTGCCAGCAGCGTACCCAGTGGGGGCGTAGAGACCCAGTACTTC,CASSVPSGGVETQYF
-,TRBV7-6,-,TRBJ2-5,TGTGCCAGCAGCTTAGCTTCCGCGGGTGCCCAAGAGACCCAGTACTTC,CASSLASAGAQETQYF
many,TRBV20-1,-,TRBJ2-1,TGCAGTGCTAGAGATCCAAGGACCTCGGGGCTACATGAGCAGTTCTTC,CSARDPRTSGLHEQFF
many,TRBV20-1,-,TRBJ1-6,TGCAGTGCTCGAACAGGCAATTCACCCCTCCACTTT,CSARTGNSPLHF
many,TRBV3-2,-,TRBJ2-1,TGTGCCAGCAGCCAAAAGGACTCACGGGGCGACTCCTACAATGAGCAGTTCTTC,CASSQKDSRGDSYNEQFF
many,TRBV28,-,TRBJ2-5,TGTGCCAGCAGTTTATGGGCGGCAGAGGGACAAGAGACCCAGTACTTC,CASSLWAAEGQETQYF
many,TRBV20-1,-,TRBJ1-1,TGCAGTGCTAACCGGGACATGAACACTGAAGCTTTCTTT,CSANRDMNTEAFF
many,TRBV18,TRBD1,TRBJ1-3,TGTGCCAGCTCCAGGGACAGCAAGGCGAACACCATATATTTT,CASSRDSKANTIYF
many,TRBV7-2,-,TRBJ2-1,TGTGCCAGCAGCTTAGGGGTACGGGGCTATGAGCAGTTCTTC,CASSLGVRGYEQFF
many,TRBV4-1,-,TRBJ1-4,TGCGCCAGCAGCCAACCAACTCGACGGGATCCTAATGAAAAACTGTTTTTT,CASSQPTRRDPNEKLFF
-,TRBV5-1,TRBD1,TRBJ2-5,TGCGCCAGCAGCTGGACAGGGTGTGAAGAGACCCAGTACTTC,CASSWTGCEETQYF
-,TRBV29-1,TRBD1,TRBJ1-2,TGCAGCGTTGAAGTCTCGACAGGGAACCGTGGCTACACCTTC,CSVEVSTGNRGYTF
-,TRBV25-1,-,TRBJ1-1,TGTGCCAGTAGTGAAGCTATGAACACTGACGCTTTCTTT,CASSEAMNTDAFF
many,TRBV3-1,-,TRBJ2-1,TGTGCCAGCAGCCCCCGCCAGCGGGCTTACAATGAGCAGTTCTTC,CASSPRQRAYNEQFF
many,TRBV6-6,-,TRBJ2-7,TGTGCCAGCAGTTTTAGACAGTTCGTCGTGGAGCAGTACTTC,CASSFRQFVVEQYF
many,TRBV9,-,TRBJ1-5,TGTGCCAGCAGCGCTCACGACGATCAGCCCCAGCATTTT,CASSAHDDQPQHF
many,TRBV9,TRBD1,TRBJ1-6,TGTGCCAGCAGCGTAGCGGGACAGAGGAATTCACCCCTCCACTTT,CASSVAGQRNSPLHF
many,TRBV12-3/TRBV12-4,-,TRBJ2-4,TGTGCCAGCACCTCCGGGGAGGATCAGTACTTC,CASTSGEDQYF
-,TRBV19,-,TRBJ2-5,TGTGCCAGTAGGGACCGGGACGCCCTACAGACCCAGTACTTC,CASRDRDALQTQYF
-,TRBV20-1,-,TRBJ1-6,TGCAGTGCGACCCAGGGGCTCACTTCACCCCTCCACTTT,CSATQGLTSPLHF
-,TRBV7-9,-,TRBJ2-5,-,CASSFYICSARLAGDRQETQYF
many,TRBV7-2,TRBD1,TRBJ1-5,TGTGCCAGCAGCCTTGGACAGGGTCCCAATCAGCCCCAGCATTTT,CASSLGQGPNQPQHF
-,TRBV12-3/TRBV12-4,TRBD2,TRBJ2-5,TGTGCCAGCAGTCCTAGCGGGGTCCAAGAGACCCAGTACTTC,CASSPSGVQETQYF
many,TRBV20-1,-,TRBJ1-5,TGCAGTGCTGGTGCAGGGAGTCAGCCCCAGCATTTT,CSAGAGSQPQHF
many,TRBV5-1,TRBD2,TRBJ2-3,TGCGCCAGCAGCGCACCGGGACTAGCGGGGCATACGCAGTATTTT,CASSAPGLAGHTQYF
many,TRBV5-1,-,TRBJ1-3,TGCGCCAGCAGCCCCGCGGGGCTTAGCTCTGGAAACACCATATATTTT,CASSPAGLSSGNTIYF
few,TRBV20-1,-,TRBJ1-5,TGCAGTGCTAGAGTCCGTTATACAGGGTCGCTGAATAGCAATCAGCCCCAGCATTTT,CSARVRYTGSLNSNQPQHF
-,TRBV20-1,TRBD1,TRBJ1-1,TGCAGTGCTACCAGGCTCGGGACAGGAAGGAACACTGAAGCTTTCTTT,CSATRLGTGRNTEAFF
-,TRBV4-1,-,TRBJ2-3,TGCGCCAGCAGCCGCTCCGCATCCACCGGCACAGATACGCAGTATTTT,CASSRSASTGTDTQYF
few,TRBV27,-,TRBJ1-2,TGTGCCAGCAACCGGGACGGAGGAAATTATGGCTACACCTTC,CASNRDGGNYGYTF
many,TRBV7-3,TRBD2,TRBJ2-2,TGTGCCAGTATGAGACGGGGACAACGAGACAAGCGGGGGAGTTGGACCGGGGAGCTGTTTTTT,CASMRRGQRDKRGSWTGELFF
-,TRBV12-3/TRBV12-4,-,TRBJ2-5,TGTGCCAGCAGTTTAGACCTCGGAGAGACCCAGTACTTC,CASSLDLGETQYF
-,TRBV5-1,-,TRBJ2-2,TGCGCCAGCAGCTCAACCCCCGGTGGGGAGCTGTTTTTT,CASSSTPGGELFF
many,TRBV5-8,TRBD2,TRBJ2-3,TGTGCCAGCAGCCCTGCGACTAGCGGGGGCCTCGCAGATACGCAGTATTTT,CASSPATSGGLADTQYF
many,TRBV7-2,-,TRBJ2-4,TGTGCCAGCAGCGGCGGCGGGACCAAAAACATTCAGTACTTC,CASSGGGTKNIQYF
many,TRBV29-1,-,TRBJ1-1,TGCAGCGTGAAGCCGGGTCCTCAAGCTTTCTTT,CSVKPGPQAFF
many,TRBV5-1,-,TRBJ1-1,TGCGCCAGCAGCCGAGAATTTCAGAACACTGAAGCTTTCTTT,CASSREFQNTEAFF
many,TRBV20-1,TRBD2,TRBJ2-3,TGCAGTGCTGCGGGACTAGCGGGCTTCTCTAGCACAGATACGCAGTATTTT,CSAAGLAGFSSTDTQYF
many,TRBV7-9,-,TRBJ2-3,TGTGCCAGCAGCTCCCACCTTGGTATCCGCAAGCAGGGAGCAGATACGCAGTATTTT,CASSSHLGIRKQGADTQYF
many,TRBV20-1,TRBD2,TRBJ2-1,TGCAGTGCTGATACCGGGACTAGCGGGGGGAGTGAGCAGTTCTTC,CSADTGTSGGSEQFF
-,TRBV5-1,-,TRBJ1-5,TGCGCCAGCAGCTTGTCCAGCGGGGAGCCCCAGCATTTT,CASSLSSGEPQHF